This TCR beta chain appears in the sequencing data of a study of T cells in Graves' hyperthyroidism and ophthalmopathy. A few counts support this clonotype. The CDR3 runs to 13 residues. Trimming cost V 5 bases and J 4 bases, with 11 bases left between them. Looked up from germline, CDR1 is MNHEY and CDR2 is SVGEGT. RNA transcripts were the template for amplifying TCR beta CDR3 regions. The HTBI primer set drove a first-round RT-PCR of the TCR CDR3. Using its own MiXCR run on the multiplex PCR reads, TCRdb lists one record per CDR3 protein. Of a few hundred thousand distinct CDR3 sequences in the sample, around a sixth were seen once.

Sequencing input: blood. The receptor was isolated from a woman aged 18-29 years with Graves' hyperthyroidism. The chain carries TRBV6-2 or TRBV6-3 and TRBJ1-2, with D possibly matching TRBD1 (6 bases). The CDR3 sequence: CASSHDRTYGYTF. DNA of the CDR3: TGTGCCAGCAGTCATGACAGGACCTATGGCTACACCTTC.